This T cell receptor (beta chain) emerged from a study of shared clonotypes between healthy human individuals. General study points: All-four-donor shared clonotypes had higher generation probabilities than non-shared clonotypes did.

Naive CD8 cells comprised CD45RO-negative, CCR7-positively selected cells, excluding terminally differentiated effector memory CD45RA+ cells. In the case of this clone: No antigen is known for it.

For each subset, genomic DNA was distributed in equal portions over several immunoSEQ plates. As originally analysed: ImmunoSEQ gave junction-only sequences without quality scores, so filtering differed. Method: immunoSEQ multiplex PCR; TCRdb's copy keeps in-frame clones and lacks some. Clone size and V and J calls were adopted from that table, with D and trimming inferred from the DNA. Of hundreds of thousands of clones in the sample, roughly 92% were seen once. Trimming stripped 2 bases from V and 7 bases from J, with 10 bases between. CDR1 and CDR2 (germline): SGHKS, YYEKEE (reference sequence). The CDR3 loop spans 12 amino acids.

The V and J genes are TRBV5-5 and TRBJ2-7; D gene uncertain. Sample: naive CD8+ T cells sorted from blood. The clonotype comes from a man in his thirties or forties in good health. The CDR3 sequence is CASSFNPREQYF. As DNA, the CDR3 is TGTGCCAGCAGCTTTAATCCGAGGGAGCAGTACTTC.